This TCR beta chain was documented in a study of blood T cell repertoires in COVID-19. This clone appeared once. At one boundary the junction diverges from the germline segment, which might be a read error. The V gene's germline CDR1 is LNHDA and CDR2 SQIVND (reference sequence). The CDR3 loop spans 16 amino acids. In the original processing: Amplification with reference gene primers provided the estimates of nucleated cell counts. TCRdb's copy holds only in-frame clones and misses some; the assay was immunoSEQ multiplex PCR. The V and J calls and the clone size are those of that table, but D and trimming were determined from the DNA. Of 83,000 or so clones in the sample, around 90% are singletons; the top ten hold about 7.8%.

Material for sequencing was peripheral blood. The genes are TRBV19 and TRBJ1-5; 8 positions agree with TRBD1. This clonotype originated in a man at least 80 years old with active or convalescent COVID-19. The CDR3 bases are TGTGCCAGCAGTAAAGGACAGGGCGGTCAGTTTCAGCCCCAGCATTTT. This translates into CASSKGQGGQFQPQHF.